The rows below give T cell receptor beta chains drawn from one sample of a study of cytomegalovirus exposure and HLA in healthy donors. This table comes from immunoSEQ multiplex PCR, and its TCRdb copy is limited to in-frame clones, with some not included. This table has roughly 150,000 clones, roughly 80% appearing once. Source material: PBMCs. These receptors were obtained from a male donor in good health and CMV-seronegative. Each CDR3 is given with its conserved first and last residue. The order of the fields is J gene, D gene, V gene, clone size, CDR3 protein, CDR3 DNA. A D gene is named only where the DNA matches it firmly. Where a row states a size, it is once, few, many or the class of an expanded clone; other rows omit it.

j_gene: TRBJ1-4
d_gene: -
v_gene: TRBV10-3
abundance: -
CDR3aa: CAISDPDLGGKLFF
CDR3nt: TGTGCCATCAGTGACCCGGACCTGGGAGGAAAACTGTTTTTT

j_gene: TRBJ2-3
d_gene: -
v_gene: TRBV7-9
abundance: -
CDR3aa: CASSKGVADSTDTQYF
CDR3nt: TGTGCCAGCAGCAAGGGGGTTGCGGACAGCACAGATACGCAGTATTTT

j_gene: TRBJ1-1
d_gene: TRBD1
v_gene: TRBV7-9
abundance: -
CDR3aa: CASSLGQGIRLANTEAFF
CDR3nt: TGTGCCAGCAGCTTAGGACAGGGAATTCGTCTTGCGAACACTGAAGCTTTCTTT

j_gene: TRBJ2-3
d_gene: -
v_gene: TRBV6-4
abundance: -
CDR3aa: CASSEAMGSRGDTQYF
CDR3nt: TGTGCCAGCAGTGAGGCCATGGGGAGTCGAGGGGATACGCAGTATTTT

j_gene: TRBJ1-1
d_gene: -
v_gene: TRBV5-4
abundance: -
CDR3aa: CASSLALRPKNTEAFF
CDR3nt: TGTGCCAGCAGCTTGGCCTTGCGGCCGAAGAACACTGAAGCTTTCTTT

j_gene: TRBJ2-5
d_gene: TRBD1
v_gene: TRBV6-5
abundance: -
CDR3aa: CASSSLGTAQETQYF
CDR3nt: TGTGCCAGCAGTTCTCTCGGGACAGCTCAAGAGACCCAGTACTTC

j_gene: TRBJ1-4
d_gene: TRBD1
v_gene: TRBV27
abundance: few
CDR3aa: CASSRRDSNEKLFF
CDR3nt: TGTGCCAGCAGTCGCCGGGACAGTAATGAAAAACTGTTTTTT

j_gene: TRBJ1-1
d_gene: TRBD1
v_gene: TRBV11-2
abundance: -
CDR3aa: CASSPWDSFMNTEAFF
CDR3nt: TGTGCCAGCAGCCCTTGGGACAGCTTTATGAACACTGAAGCTTTCTTT

j_gene: TRBJ1-1
d_gene: TRBD1
v_gene: TRBV5-1
abundance: -
CDR3aa: CASSLVQGANTEAFF
CDR3nt: TGCGCCAGCAGCTTGGTTCAGGGGGCGAACACTGAAGCTTTCTTT

j_gene: TRBJ2-3
d_gene: TRBD1
v_gene: TRBV5-6
abundance: -
CDR3aa: CASSPSTGVIDTQYF
CDR3nt: TGTGCCAGCAGCCCCTCGACAGGGGTAATAGATACGCAGTATTTT

j_gene: TRBJ2-7
d_gene: TRBD2
v_gene: TRBV7-2
abundance: -
CDR3aa: CASSPPGLAGYEQYF
CDR3nt: TGTGCCAGCAGTCCCCCGGGACTAGCGGGCTACGAGCAGTACTTC

j_gene: TRBJ2-1
d_gene: -
v_gene: TRBV11-2
abundance: -
CDR3aa: CASSRGSSYNEQFF
CDR3nt: TGTGCCAGCAGCCGGGGAAGCTCCTACAATGAGCAGTTCTTC

j_gene: TRBJ1-6
d_gene: -
v_gene: TRBV5-1
abundance: -
CDR3aa: CASSLEDTNNSPLHF
CDR3nt: TGCGCCAGCAGCTTGGAGGACACAAATAATTCACCCCTCCACTTT

j_gene: TRBJ1-2
d_gene: TRBD1
v_gene: TRBV25-1
abundance: -
CDR3aa: CASSPTGTGGDSYGYTF
CDR3nt: TGTGCCAGCAGCCCTACCGGGACAGGGGGCGATAGCTATGGCTACACCTTC

j_gene: TRBJ1-1
d_gene: -
v_gene: TRBV12-5
abundance: once
CDR3aa: CASGLAGAGTEAFF
CDR3nt: TGTGCTAGTGGTTTAGCGGGGGCGGGCACTGAAGCTTTCTTT

j_gene: TRBJ2-7
d_gene: -
v_gene: TRBV7-2
abundance: once
CDR3aa: CASSFMGRVGTYEQYF
CDR3nt: TGTGCCAGCAGCTTCATGGGCCGTGTTGGTACCTACGAGCAGTACTTC

j_gene: TRBJ2-6
d_gene: -
v_gene: TRBV6-6
abundance: -
CDR3aa: CASIPDRSSGANVLTF
CDR3nt: TGTGCCAGCATACCTGACAGGAGCTCTGGGGCCAACGTCCTGACTTTC

j_gene: TRBJ2-3
d_gene: TRBD1
v_gene: TRBV9
abundance: -
CDR3aa: CASSPGQGSTDTQYF
CDR3nt: TGTGCCAGCAGCCCCGGACAGGGAAGCACAGATACGCAGTATTTT

j_gene: TRBJ2-2
d_gene: -
v_gene: TRBV27
abundance: -
CDR3aa: CASSLRNRGLNTGELFF
CDR3nt: TGTGCCAGCAGTTTAAGAAATCGGGGATTGAACACCGGGGAGCTGTTTTTT

j_gene: TRBJ1-6
d_gene: TRBD1
v_gene: TRBV6-6
abundance: -
CDR3aa: CASSYGTGRNSPLHF
CDR3nt: TGTGCCAGCAGTTACGGGACAGGGAGGAATTCACCCCTCCACTTT

j_gene: TRBJ2-7
d_gene: TRBD2
v_gene: TRBV10-3
abundance: -
CDR3aa: CAISRLRGTSVYEQYF
CDR3nt: TGTGCCATCAGTCGGTTAAGGGGGACTAGCGTCTACGAGCAGTACTTC

j_gene: TRBJ1-5
d_gene: -
v_gene: TRBV6-1
abundance: -
CDR3aa: CASSEFFTGPQHF
CDR3nt: TGTGCCAGCAGTGAATTCTTTACGGGGCCCCAGCATTTT

j_gene: TRBJ2-1
d_gene: -
v_gene: TRBV5-1
abundance: -
CDR3aa: CASSPGTQNNEQFF
CDR3nt: TGCGCCAGCAGCCCCGGGACACAAAACAATGAGCAGTTCTTC

j_gene: TRBJ2-7
d_gene: -
v_gene: TRBV5-1
abundance: once
CDR3aa: CASSLVGVYTYEQYF
CDR3nt: TGCGCCAGCAGCTTGGTCGGGGTCTACACCTACGAGCAGTACTTC

j_gene: TRBJ1-3
d_gene: -
v_gene: TRBV30
abundance: -
CDR3aa: CAWDSSGNTIYF
CDR3nt: TGTGCCTGGGACAGCTCTGGAAACACCATATATTTT

j_gene: TRBJ1-3
d_gene: TRBD1
v_gene: TRBV6-5
abundance: -
CDR3aa: CASRRDSLNTIYF
CDR3nt: TGTGCCAGCAGAAGGGACAGCCTAAACACCATATATTTT

j_gene: TRBJ1-2
d_gene: -
v_gene: TRBV19
abundance: -
CDR3aa: CASTTQAGALGYTF
CDR3nt: TGTGCCAGTACCACCCAGGCAGGGGCGCTTGGCTACACCTTC